The 12 T cell receptor beta chains below were found in one sample sequenced in a study of blood T cells in healthy people across ages. Primed by a sample-barcoded 5' primer and a J-beta primer mix, a second PCR proceeded for roughly 6 to 12 cycles. MiXCR, applied by TCRdb to the 5' RACE reads, yields one record per CDR3 protein. This sample carries over 1,200,000 distinct CDR3 sequences, 45% to 70% of them seen once, and the ten largest clones take 6.5% to 8.5%. Sequencing input: blood. These receptor sequences come from a man between 18 and 35 years old in good health.

This sequence joins TRBV6-5 and TRBJ2-7; D call uncertain. Trimming pared 7 bases from V and 3 bases from J, leaving 19 bases between. CDR3 size: 15 residues. Germline lookup yields CDR1 MNHEY and CDR2 SVGAGI. Written as DNA, the CDR3 is TGTGCCAGCAACCCCGTCGGCCAGGTCAACTACGAGCAGTACTTC. Its protein is CASNPVGQVNYEQYF.

On this clonotype: A read error may account for a junction end that differs from germline. V is TRBV6-2 or TRBV6-3 and J is TRBJ2-7; tentative D call: TRBD2 (5 bases). This CDR3 is 14 amino acids long. The germline V gene has CDR1 MNHEY and CDR2 SVGEGT. As DNA, the CDR3 is TGTACCAGCAGCTCGTCTGAGGGCGCGTACGAGCAGTACTTC. It specifies CTSSSSEGAYEQYF.

This clonotype has more than one count but fewer than ten. The chain has TRBV25-1 and TRBJ2-2; 8 bases align to TRBD1. Germline V gene sequence: CDR1 MGHDK, CDR2 SYGVNS. The CDR3 is 18 amino acids. J was trimmed by 0 bases and V by 3 bases; bases with no gene match: 9. Here the CDR3 reads CASSELTQGASNTGELFF. The CDR3 DNA follows: TGTGCCAGCAGTGAGTTAACCCAGGGGGCTTCGAACACCGGGGAGCTGTTTTTT.

This clonotype was seen a handful of times. The rearrangement links TRBV6-2 or TRBV6-3 to TRBJ2-3, with a weak D call TRBD1 (6 bases). The CDR3 has 14 amino acids. Trimming removed 5 bases from V and 3 bases from J, with 12 bases in between. CDR1 and CDR2 (germline): MNHEY, SVGEGT. CDR3 protein: CASSQGFWTDTQYF. The CDR3 DNA reads TGTGCCAGCAGTCAGGGGTTTTGGACAGATACGCAGTATTTT.

The rearrangement joins TRBV2 to TRBJ2-1; TRBD2 aligns across 10 bases. The CDR3 length is 16 residues. Germline values: CDR1 SNHLY, CDR2 FYNNEI. The trim removed 7 bases at V and 7 bases at J, leaving 13 bases unmatched. The CDR3 loop is CASTPVVSGRSNEQFF. The CDR3 nucleotides are TGTGCCAGCACCCCCGTTGTTAGCGGGAGGTCAAATGAGCAGTTCTTC.

J is TRBJ2-7 and V is TRBV28, with D unresolved. Between the trimmed V and J ends, which lost 4 bases and 1 base, there was a span of 20 bases. CDR1 and CDR2 from the germline V gene are MDHEN and SYDVKM. This CDR3 is built from 17 residues. The CDR3: CASSWVGLGRFSYEQYF. As DNA, the CDR3 is TGTGCCAGCAGTTGGGTAGGCCTCGGCAGATTTTCCTACGAGCAGTACTTC.

This chain links TRBV28 with TRBJ2-7; D is undetermined. This CDR3 is built from 15 residues. V was shortened by 6 bases and J by 4 bases, with 19 bases between the two germline ends. Per the germline V gene, CDR1 is MDHEN and CDR2 is SYDVKM. In nucleotides, the CDR3 is TGTGCCAGCAGCCCCGGGTGGGCACTAAATTACGAGCAGTACTTC. It yields the protein CASSPGWALNYEQYF.

This chain uses TRBV20-1 with TRBJ2-3, with D possibly being TRBD1 or TRBD2 (6 bases each). Trimming cost V 4 bases and J 6 bases, with 17 bases left between them. The CDR3 runs to 14 residues. Germline V gene sequence: CDR1 DFQATT, CDR2 SNEGSKA (reference sequence). CDR3: CSAILGGNADTQYF. The DNA of the CDR3 is TGCAGTGCTATATTGGGGGGCAATGCGGATACGCAGTATTTT.

The DNA for the CDR3 is TGCAGTGCTAAACCCGGAAACAGGGCGGGGACTGAAGCTTTCTTT. Translation: CSAKPGNRAGTEAFF. V gene TRBV20-1 combines with J gene TRBJ1-1; D may be TRBD1 (6 bases). The CDR3 loop spans 15 amino acids. Trimming pared 4 bases from V and 5 bases from J, leaving 20 bases between. Germline V gene sequence: CDR1 DFQATT, CDR2 SNEGSKA (reference sequence).

This clonotype occurred a few times. CDR3 in DNA: TGTGCCAGCAGCCCAGGACGGATATCCACAGATACGCAGTATTTT. Translating it yields CASSPGRISTDTQYF. This rearrangement joins TRBV7-9 to TRBJ2-3; the D is unclear. Germline V gene data show CDR1 as SEHNR and CDR2 as FQNEAQ (reference sequence). The CDR3 spans 15 residues. Trimming cost V 5 bases and J 2 bases, with 14 bases left between them.

The V call is TRBV7-9, the J call TRBJ2-2; a possible D gene is TRBD2 (5 bases). This CDR3 has 12 amino acids. V was cut by 8 bases and J by 5 bases, with 9 bases left in between. Per germline, CDR1 SEHNR and CDR2 FQNEAQ (reference sequence). The CDR3 protein is CASESGTGELFF. The CDR3 region has the DNA TGTGCCAGCGAATCGGGGACCGGGGAGCTGTTTTTT.

The genes are TRBV4-3 and TRBJ2-7; D unclear. Germline V gene data show CDR1 as LGHNA and CDR2 as YSLEER. V lost 0 bases and J lost 3, with 9 bases in between. This CDR3 has 14 amino acids. The CDR3 nucleotides are TGCGCCAGCAGCCAAGACAGATTTTTCTACGAGCAGTACTTC. Translated, it gives CASSQDRFFYEQYF.